These T cell receptor beta chains were read from a single sample in a study of T-cell memory formation after mild COVID-19. TCRdb analysed the 5' RACE reads with MiXCR anew, one entry per CDR3 protein. The sample records approximately 290,000 distinct CDR3 sequences, less than 20% being singletons. Sequencing used PBMCs or a T cell subset sorted from them (not recorded which). These receptor sequences come from a man between 18 and 35 years old who had mild COVID-19 (a few samples of this study predate the infection). Cell type and time point are not known. Both conserved end residues are part of each CDR3. The D gene is left open where the match is weak. Size is stated for part of the rows, as once, few or many counts, or as a class when the clone is expanded.

clone size	V gene	J gene	D gene	CDR3 DNA	CDR3 protein
few	TRBV5-1	TRBJ1-2	TRBD1	TGCGCCAGCACCCCAGACAGGGGAGGCTATGGCTACACCTTC	CASTPDRGGYGYTF
-	TRBV19	TRBJ1-6	TRBD1	TGTGCCAGTAGTATCCAGGGACAGGGGGCCAATTCACCCCTCCACTTT	CASSIQGQGANSPLHF
many	TRBV5-1	TRBJ2-2	-	TGCGCCAGCAGCTTGGGCAGTCCCACCGGGGAGCTGTTTTTT	CASSLGSPTGELFF
few	TRBV7-9	TRBJ2-1	TRBD2	TGTGCCAGCAGCCCGGGACTAGCGGGGGCCGGCTACTCCTACAATGAGCAGTTCTTC	CASSPGLAGAGYSYNEQFF
few	TRBV7-9	TRBJ1-5	TRBD1	TGTGCCAGCAGTTCTGCGGGGACAGATAATCAGCCCCAGCATTTT	CASSSAGTDNQPQHF
many	TRBV7-2	TRBJ2-6	-	TGTGCCAGCAGCTTAGGACATTTCTCTGGGGCCAACGTCCTGACTTTC	CASSLGHFSGANVLTF
-	TRBV27	TRBJ2-4	-	TGTGCCAGCAGTTTTGGGGGGCGCCGGGACATTCAGTACTTC	CASSFGGRRDIQYF
few	TRBV7-2	TRBJ1-6	-	TGTGCCAGCAGTCATGCAGGGACCCAGGGGCGGAATTCACCCCTCCACTTT	CASSHAGTQGRNSPLHF
few	TRBV7-3	TRBJ2-1	-	TGTGCCAGCGCCCGGGGGATGGATAATGAGCAGTTCTTC	CASARGMDNEQFF
few	TRBV28	TRBJ2-2	TRBD1	TGTGCCAGCAACTCCGGGACAGCTTCGAACACCGGGGAGCTGTTTTTT	CASNSGTASNTGELFF
many	TRBV20-1	TRBJ2-6	-	TGCAGTGCCGGGACCTGGGGGTCTGGGGCCAACGTCCTGACTTTC	CSAGTWGSGANVLTF
once	TRBV6-2/TRBV6-3	TRBJ2-2	TRBD1	TGTGCCAGCAGTTACAGGACAGGGGTTAACACCGGGGAGCTGTTTTTT	CASSYRTGVNTGELFF
few	TRBV7-9	TRBJ2-1	-	TGTGCCAGCAGCTTTGTCCGGGGGACTGGGAATGAGCAGTTCTTC	CASSFVRGTGNEQFF
few	TRBV3-1	TRBJ2-3	TRBD2	TGTGCCAGCAGTCCTCCGGGGGGGTTGGGGGATACGCAGTATTTT	CASSPPGGLGDTQYF
once	TRBV4-1	TRBJ2-1	TRBD2	TGCGCCAGCAGCCAAATCGGCGGGGGGCCAATCAATGAGCAGTTCTTC	CASSQIGGGPINEQFF
-	TRBV12-3/TRBV12-4	TRBJ2-1	-	TGTGCCAGCACCACGAGAGGCTCCTACAATGAGCAGTTCTTC	CASTTRGSYNEQFF
few	TRBV7-9	TRBJ2-5	-	TGTGCCAGCAGCTTAGTCGGGCGGCAAGAGACCCAGTACTTC	CASSLVGRQETQYF
few	TRBV3-1	TRBJ2-2	TRBD1	TGTGCCAGCAGCAAGCGCGGACAGGAGGTCGGGGAGCTGTTTTTT	CASSKRGQEVGELFF
many	TRBV20-1	TRBJ2-3	-	TGCAGTGCTAGAGAGGCGGACGGGGGGCCTACCCTTATCACAGATACGCAGTATTTT	CSAREADGGPTLITDTQYF
-	TRBV30	TRBJ1-1	-	TGTGCCTGGAGTGTACAAAGTACTGAAGCTTTCTTT	CAWSVQSTEAFF
few	TRBV28	TRBJ1-6	-	TGTGCCAGCACTCTCATAGGGGGAGTCGGTAATTCACCCCTCCACTTT	CASTLIGGVGNSPLHF
-	TRBV4-1	TRBJ1-5	TRBD1	TGCGCCAGCAGCCGGACAGGGGGCGGCTTGAATGGGCCCCAGCATTTT	CASSRTGGGLNGPQHF
few	TRBV7-2	TRBJ1-4	TRBD1	TGTGCCAGCAGCTTAAACAGGGGGTTCCCTAATGAAAAACTGTTTTTT	CASSLNRGFPNEKLFF
few	TRBV11-2	TRBJ2-7	TRBD1	TGTGCCAGCAGCTTAGGGGCGACAGGGGCCGGCCACGAGCAGTACTTC	CASSLGATGAGHEQYF
-	TRBV20-1	TRBJ2-7	-	TGCAGTGCTATTAACTACGAGCAGTACTTC	CSAINYEQYF
many	TRBV7-2	TRBJ2-2	-	TGTGCCAGCAGCGACGGGACGGGCTACACCGGGGAGCTGTTTTTT	CASSDGTGYTGELFF
few	TRBV7-2	TRBJ2-5	TRBD2	TGTGCCAGCAGCTTACAGCGGGGGGTCCAAGAGACCCAGTACTTC	CASSLQRGVQETQYF
-	TRBV30	TRBJ1-2	-	TGTGCCTGGAGTCCGTACATTCGGGGCTATGGCTACACCTTC	CAWSPYIRGYGYTF
few	TRBV20-1	TRBJ2-1	-	TGCAGTGCTCACAGGGGACTCTCCTACAATGAGCAGTTCTTC	CSAHRGLSYNEQFF
-	TRBV20-1	TRBJ2-3	TRBD2	TGCAGTGCTAGAGGAGGGGCTAGCGGGGTCACAGATACGCAGTATTTT	CSARGGASGVTDTQYF
few	TRBV5-8	TRBJ2-5	-	TGTGCCAGCAGCTTCCCGGGGGGCCGAGAGACCCAGTACTTC	CASSFPGGRETQYF
few	TRBV19	TRBJ2-1	-	TGTGCCAGTAGTACGGGGTGGCGCAACAATGAGCAGTTCTTC	CASSTGWRNNEQFF
few	TRBV4-3	TRBJ1-6	TRBD1	TGCGCCAGCAGCCAAGGCCGACCGGGACAGGGTTTTTCACCCCTCCACTTT	CASSQGRPGQGFSPLHF
few	TRBV4-3	TRBJ2-3	-	TGCGCCAGCAGCCAAGACCGGTATAGGTCCTCAGATACGCAGTATTTT	CASSQDRYRSSDTQYF
few	TRBV28	TRBJ2-3	-	TGTGCCAGCAGTCCACGGGGGCTTACGCAGTATTTT	CASSPRGLTQYF
-	TRBV28	TRBJ2-7	TRBD2	TGTGCCAGCAGTGCCGGGGGGAGTTACGAGCAGTACTTC	CASSAGGSYEQYF
-	TRBV4-1	TRBJ2-3	-	TGCGCCAGCAGCCAAGGTGTTACGGGGAGAGATACGCAGTATTTT	CASSQGVTGRDTQYF